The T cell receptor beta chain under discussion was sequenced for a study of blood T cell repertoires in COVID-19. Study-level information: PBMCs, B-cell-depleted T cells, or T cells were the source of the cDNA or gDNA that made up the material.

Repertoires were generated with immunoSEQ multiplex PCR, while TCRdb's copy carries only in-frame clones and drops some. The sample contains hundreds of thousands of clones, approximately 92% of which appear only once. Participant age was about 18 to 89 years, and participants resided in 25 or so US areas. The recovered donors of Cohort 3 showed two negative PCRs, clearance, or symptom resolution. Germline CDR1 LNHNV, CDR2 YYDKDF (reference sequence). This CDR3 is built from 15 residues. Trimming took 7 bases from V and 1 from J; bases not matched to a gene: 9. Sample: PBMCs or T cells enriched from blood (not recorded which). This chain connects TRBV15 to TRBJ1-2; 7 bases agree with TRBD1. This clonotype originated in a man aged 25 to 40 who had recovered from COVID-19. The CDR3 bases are TGTGCCACCACTTCAAAGACAGGGTTTAACTATGGCTACACCTTC. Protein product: CATTSKTGFNYGYTF.